Detailed here is one TCR beta chain. The CDR3 loop spans 13 amino acids. Trimming removed 0 bases at V and 3 bases at J, with 6 bases between. Germline CDR1 reads SGDLS; CDR2 reads YYNGEE. The data derive from a study of blood T cell repertoires in COVID-19. The authors' processing: Nucleated cell counts were estimated from reference gene primer amplification. Clones were sequenced by immunoSEQ multiplex PCR, and TCRdb holds only the in-frame ones, with some missing. V, J and clone size were drawn from that table, and D and trimming were deduced from the DNA. The data hold tens of thousands of clones, with around 90% observed a single time.

The receptor's source is a human donor with active COVID-19. The donor label of this sample is uncertain. The rearrangement joins TRBV9 to TRBJ1-1; D unresolved. Sequencing was done on a sample of peripheral blood. This CDR3 reads CASSVAGDTEAFF. In DNA, the CDR3 is TGTGCCAGCAGCGTAGCCGGGGACACTGAAGCTTTCTTT.